This is a list of T cell receptor beta chains from one sample in a study of cytomegalovirus exposure and HLA in healthy donors. Data came from immunoSEQ multiplex PCR; TCRdb stores just in-frame clones and leaves some out. This sample has roughly 220,000 clones, with over 80% found just once. What was sequenced was PBMCs. These receptor sequences come from a woman aged 25-40 years in good health and CMV-seropositive. CDR3s include the opening cysteine and the closing phenylalanine or tryptophan. A D gene is named only where the DNA matches it firmly. Size is omitted from some rows. Given values are once, few, many or a class for expanded clones.

cdr3_aa: CASSPASGRIDTQYF
cdr3_nt: TGTGCCAGCAGCCCAGCTAGCGGGAGGATAGATACGCAGTATTTT
d_call: TRBD2
clone_size: NA
j_call: TRBJ2-3
cdr3_length: 15
v_call: TRBV7-9

cdr3_aa: CASSYGLRRNTGELFF
cdr3_nt: TGTGCCAGCAGTTACGGATTACGGCGGAACACCGGGGAGCTGTTTTTT
d_call: NA
clone_size: NA
j_call: TRBJ2-2
cdr3_length: 16
v_call: TRBV6-5

cdr3_aa: CASAGTNYGYTF
cdr3_nt: TGTGCCAGCGCAGGGACAAACTATGGCTACACCTTC
d_call: NA
clone_size: NA
j_call: TRBJ1-2
cdr3_length: 12
v_call: TRBV2

cdr3_aa: CATQRTATDTQYF
cdr3_nt: TGTGCCACCCAAAGGACAGCCACAGATACGCAGTATTTT
d_call: NA
clone_size: NA
j_call: TRBJ2-3
cdr3_length: 13
v_call: TRBV28

cdr3_aa: CASSRGDRNTEAFF
cdr3_nt: TGTGCCAGCAGTCGGGGTGACAGGAACACTGAAGCTTTCTTT
d_call: NA
clone_size: NA
j_call: TRBJ1-1
cdr3_length: 14
v_call: TRBV27

cdr3_aa: CASSQEPSGDNSYEQYF
cdr3_nt: TGCGCCAGCAGCCAAGAACCTAGCGGAGATAACTCCTACGAGCAGTACTTC
d_call: TRBD2
clone_size: few
j_call: TRBJ2-7
cdr3_length: 17
v_call: TRBV4-3

cdr3_aa: CASSRLNEQFF
cdr3_nt: TGTGCCAGCAGTCGACTCAACGAGCAGTTCTTC
d_call: NA
clone_size: NA
j_call: TRBJ2-1
cdr3_length: 11
v_call: TRBV27

cdr3_aa: CASAWDSSGNTIYF
cdr3_nt: TGCGCCAGCGCTTGGGACAGCTCTGGAAACACCATATATTTT
d_call: TRBD1
clone_size: NA
j_call: TRBJ1-3
cdr3_length: 14
v_call: TRBV5-1

cdr3_aa: CASALGAENYGYTF
cdr3_nt: TGTGCCAGCGCTTTGGGGGCCGAGAACTATGGCTACACCTTC
d_call: NA
clone_size: few
j_call: TRBJ1-2
cdr3_length: 14
v_call: TRBV4-2

cdr3_aa: CASSPLPGITEKLFF
cdr3_nt: TGTGCCAGCAGCCCCCTTCCCGGCATAACTGAAAAACTGTTTTTT
d_call: NA
clone_size: NA
j_call: TRBJ1-4
cdr3_length: 15
v_call: TRBV9

cdr3_aa: CASSEAAGAAQPQHF
cdr3_nt: TGTGCCAGCAGTGAAGCGGCAGGGGCGGCTCAGCCCCAGCATTTT
d_call: NA
clone_size: NA
j_call: TRBJ1-5
cdr3_length: 15
v_call: TRBV2

cdr3_aa: CASSPGTGADTQYF
cdr3_nt: TGTGCCAGCAGCCCTGGGACAGGGGCAGATACGCAGTATTTT
d_call: TRBD1
clone_size: NA
j_call: TRBJ2-3
cdr3_length: 14
v_call: TRBV9

cdr3_aa: CASSFSGTDTQYF
cdr3_nt: TGTGCCAGCAGTTTCAGCGGCACAGATACGCAGTATTTT
d_call: NA
clone_size: NA
j_call: TRBJ2-3
cdr3_length: 13
v_call: TRBV27

cdr3_aa: CASSLVQGASNYGYTF
cdr3_nt: TGCGCCAGCAGCTTGGTACAGGGGGCGTCTAACTATGGCTACACCTTC
d_call: TRBD1
clone_size: NA
j_call: TRBJ1-2
cdr3_length: 16
v_call: TRBV5-1

cdr3_aa: CASSLQGKSNNEQFF
cdr3_nt: TGTGCCAGCAGTCTACAGGGGAAGTCGAACAATGAGCAGTTCTTC
d_call: TRBD1
clone_size: NA
j_call: TRBJ2-1
cdr3_length: 15
v_call: TRBV28

cdr3_aa: CASSVYRSWGYTF
cdr3_nt: TGTGCCAGCAGCGTTTACCGGTCTTGGGGCTACACCTTC
d_call: NA
clone_size: NA
j_call: TRBJ1-2
cdr3_length: 13
v_call: TRBV5-6

cdr3_aa: CSVVPGTGNEQFF
cdr3_nt: TGCAGCGTTGTACCGGGGACGGGCAATGAGCAGTTCTTC
d_call: NA
clone_size: NA
j_call: TRBJ2-1
cdr3_length: 13
v_call: TRBV29-1

cdr3_aa: CASSERPRTYEAFF
cdr3_nt: TGTGCCAGCTCAGAAAGACCGAGGACGTACGAAGCTTTCTTT
d_call: NA
clone_size: NA
j_call: TRBJ1-1
cdr3_length: 14
v_call: TRBV18

cdr3_aa: CASGDRGLLTGAYEQYF
cdr3_nt: TGTGCCAGCGGAGACAGGGGGCTTTTGACGGGAGCCTACGAGCAGTACTTC
d_call: TRBD1
clone_size: NA
j_call: TRBJ2-7
cdr3_length: 17
v_call: TRBV5-6

cdr3_aa: CASSPQGASTEAFF
cdr3_nt: TGTGCCAGCAGTCCACAGGGGGCAAGTACTGAAGCTTTCTTT
d_call: TRBD1
clone_size: once
j_call: TRBJ1-1
cdr3_length: 14
v_call: TRBV2

cdr3_aa: CSATQDYEQYF
cdr3_nt: TGCAGCGCTACACAAGATTACGAGCAGTACTTC
d_call: NA
clone_size: NA
j_call: TRBJ2-7
cdr3_length: 11
v_call: TRBV29-1

cdr3_aa: CASSHGRRNEQFF
cdr3_nt: TGTGCCAGCAGCCACGGGAGGAGAAATGAGCAGTTCTTC
d_call: TRBD2
clone_size: NA
j_call: TRBJ2-1
cdr3_length: 13
v_call: TRBV27

cdr3_aa: CASSYTGTGSYNEQFF
cdr3_nt: TGTGCCAGCAGTTACACCGGGACAGGGTCCTACAATGAGCAGTTCTTC
d_call: TRBD1
clone_size: few
j_call: TRBJ2-1
cdr3_length: 16
v_call: TRBV6-6

cdr3_aa: CASSYYGGSSYEQYF
cdr3_nt: TGTGCCAGCAGTTACTACGGGGGGAGCTCCTACGAGCAGTACTTC
d_call: TRBD2
clone_size: NA
j_call: TRBJ2-7
cdr3_length: 15
v_call: TRBV6-5

cdr3_aa: CASSEDGVGNEQFF
cdr3_nt: TGTGCCAGCAGTGAGGACGGGGTGGGGAATGAGCAGTTCTTC
d_call: NA
clone_size: NA
j_call: TRBJ2-1
cdr3_length: 14
v_call: TRBV2

cdr3_aa: CASSLVSRGLETQYF
cdr3_nt: TGTGCTAGCAGCTTAGTTTCAAGGGGGTTGGAGACCCAGTACTTC
d_call: NA
clone_size: NA
j_call: TRBJ2-5
cdr3_length: 15
v_call: TRBV7-7

cdr3_aa: CAIRDSSATNEKLFF
cdr3_nt: TGTGCCATCAGGGACAGTAGTGCAACTAATGAAAAACTGTTTTTT
d_call: NA
clone_size: NA
j_call: TRBJ1-4
cdr3_length: 15
v_call: TRBV10-3

cdr3_aa: CASRNSEKLFF
cdr3_nt: TGTGCCAGTAGGAATAGTGAAAAACTGTTTTTT
d_call: NA
clone_size: few
j_call: TRBJ1-4
cdr3_length: 11
v_call: TRBV19

cdr3_aa: CASNQNVDEQYF
cdr3_nt: TGTGCCAGCAACCAAAATGTGGACGAGCAGTACTTC
d_call: NA
clone_size: once
j_call: TRBJ2-7
cdr3_length: 12
v_call: TRBV2